The 16 T cell receptor beta chains below come from one sample, sequenced in a study of blood T cell repertoires in COVID-19. Some clones are missing from TCRdb's copy, which holds only in-frame ones; the method was immunoSEQ multiplex PCR. The data contain about 160,000 clones, about nine tenths of them seen just once; the ten biggest clones take up 4% to 5%. The source material was peripheral blood. Receptors originate from a woman aged 60-70 years with active or convalescent COVID-19.

The gene calls are TRBV19 and TRBJ2-5; D possibly corresponds to TRBD1 (5 bases). CDR1 is LNHDA and CDR2 is SQIVND in the germline V gene (reference sequence). V lost 3 bases to trimming and J lost 10 bases, with 18 bases between them. The CDR3 contains 14 residues. CDR3 amino acids: CASSMQAGALNQYF. CDR3 nucleotides: TGTGCCAGTAGTATGCAGGCTGGGGCGTTGAACCAGTACTTC.

V is TRBV10-1 and J is TRBJ2-2; possibly TRBD1 for D (6 bases). CDR3 length: 13 residues. V was cut by 7 bases and J by 4 bases, with 10 bases left in between. Germline lookup yields CDR1 WNHNN and CDR2 SYGVQD (reference sequence). The CDR3 loop reads CASKQGPTGELFF. The CDR3 nucleotides are TGCGCCAGCAAGCAGGGGCCCACCGGGGAGCTGTTTTTT.

V and J are TRBV2 and TRBJ2-7; a weak D match, TRBD2 (5 bases). Germline V gives CDR1 SNHLY, CDR2 FYNNEI. Trimming removed 7 bases from V and 6 bases from J, with 19 bases in between. The CDR3 sequence is 14 residues long. The CDR3 coding sequence is TGTGCCAGCACGCAGCGGATAAGCAGAGGCGAGCAGTACTTC. Translation gives CASTQRISRGEQYF.

V gene TRBV21-1 combines with J gene TRBJ1-5; the table gives TRBD1 as D, unverified against the DNA. TRBV21-1 corresponds to a pseudogene. There are 15 residues in the CDR3. CDR3: CASSNFRGVYQPQHF. The CDR3 DNA sequence: TGTGCCAGCAGCAATTTCAGGGGGGTCTATCAGCCCCAGCATTTT.

The chain combines TRBV19 with TRBJ2-2; a weak D match, TRBD1 (6 bases). The length of the CDR3 is 14 residues. Germline V lookup: CDR1 LNHDA, CDR2 SQIVND (reference sequence). Trimming took 7 bases from V and 1 from J, leaving 10 bases between them. CDR3 protein: CASMEQGNTGELFF. The CDR3 DNA reads TGTGCCAGTATGGAACAGGGGAACACCGGGGAGCTGTTTTTT.

V and J are TRBV7-6 and TRBJ2-2; 8 bases fit TRBD1. Unmatched junction bases numbered 7, after V lost 3 bases and J lost 1 base. The length of the CDR3 is 17 residues. Germline lookup yields CDR1 SGHVS and CDR2 FNYEAQ. The CDR3 bases are TGTGCCAGCAGCTTGCAACCCGGACAGGGGAACACCGGGGAGCTGTTTTTT. This translates into CASSLQPGQGNTGELFF.

The V call is TRBV5-6, the J call TRBJ1-2; no firm D call. The CDR3 has 15 residues. V lost 0 bases to trimming and J lost 4 bases, with 13 bases between them. CDR1 SGHDT and CDR2 YYEEEE come from the germline V gene. In DNA, the CDR3 is TGTGCCAGCAGCTTGGCCTCGGCAGGTGGCTATGGCTACACCTTC. This translates into CASSLASAGGYGYTF.

With respect to this clone: Other DNA sequences in the same sample also yield this CDR3. CDR3 sequence reads: CASSWGQGGTEAFF. The CDR3 DNA follows: TGTGCCAGCAGCTGGGGACAGGGGGGTACTGAAGCTTTCTTT. This chain connects TRBV5-5 to TRBJ1-1; 11 positions agree with TRBD1. The germline gives CDR1 SGHKS, CDR2 YYEKEE (reference sequence). This CDR3 is built from 14 residues. The ends lost 3 bases at V and 5 bases at J; junction bases unmatched: 3.

V gene TRBV3-1 (or the pseudogene TRBV3-2) combines with J gene TRBJ2-1; D is perhaps TRBD2 (5 bases). This CDR3 spans 18 amino acids. The germline V gene encodes CDR1 LGHDT and CDR2 YNNKEL (reference sequence). V was clipped by 0 bases and J by 4 bases, with 19 bases between them. The CDR3 region has the DNA TGTGCCAGCAGCCAAGACCCCCATGAGGTAACGGGGTACAATGAGCAGTTCTTC. It codes for CASSQDPHEVTGYNEQFF.

This chain links TRBV5-5 with TRBJ2-1; the match to TRBD1 covers 7 bases. V dropped 2 bases and J dropped 7; count of bases not matched to a gene: 9. CDR1 is SGHKS and CDR2 is YYEKEE in the germline V gene (reference sequence). The CDR3 length is 15 residues. The CDR3 DNA sequence: TGTGCCAGCAGCTTAACCGGGACAGAAAGAAATGAGCAGTTCTTC. This translates into CASSLTGTERNEQFF.

V is TRBV5-8 and J is TRBJ1-3; no firm D call. V lost 0 bases to trimming and J lost 0 bases, with 7 bases between them. The CDR3 spans 15 residues. Germline V gene data show CDR1 as SGHTS and CDR2 as YDEGEE. In nucleotides, the CDR3 is TGTGCCAGCAGCTTGGACCGCTACTCTGGAAACACCATATATTTT. This sequence encodes CASSLDRYSGNTIYF.

This clone has a single count. V gene TRBV27 combines with J gene TRBJ2-1; TRBD2 aligns across 11 bases. The CDR3 runs to 17 residues. Germline V gene lookup returns CDR1 MNHEY and CDR2 SMNVEV (reference sequence). V was pared by 5 bases and J by 0 bases, with 6 bases of the junction left unmatched. The CDR3 nucleotides read TGTGCCAGCAGTCCGAGACTAGCGGGGATCTCCTACAATGAGCAGTTCTTC. Its translation: CASSPRLAGISYNEQFF.

The genes are TRBV12-3 or TRBV12-4 and TRBJ2-7; no clear D gene. The CDR3 covers 11 residues. V lost 6 bases and J 3 bases, leaving 6 bases between the germline ends. The CDR3 reads CASSVVYEQYF. DNA for the CDR3: TGTGCCAGCAGCGTTGTCTACGAGCAGTACTTC.

This clone was observed a single time. The chain uses TRBV9 and TRBJ2-3; no reliable D call. The V end lost 4 bases, the J end lost 1 base, and 10 bases lay between the germline ends. The CDR3 is 14 amino acids. CDR1 and CDR2 (germline): SGDLS, YYNGEE. The CDR3 nucleotides read TGTGCCAGCAGCCTACTGCTAGGCACAGATACGCAGTATTTT. The encoded protein is CASSLLLGTDTQYF.

V usage is TRBV24-1 and J usage is TRBJ2-1; maybe TRBD2 (5 bases). V dropped 10 bases and J dropped 9 bases, with 18 bases sitting between them. CDR1 and CDR2 (germline): KGHDR, SFDVKD. The CDR3 totals 13 residues. CDR3 DNA sequence: TGTGCCACAGCGAAGACACCCGGGGTTGAGCAGTTCTTC. Its protein product is CATAKTPGVEQFF.

This chain uses TRBV20-1 with TRBJ1-2; D gene uncertain. The CDR3 is made up of 11 amino acids. Trimming stripped 5 bases from V and 4 bases from J, with 8 bases between. CDR1 and CDR2 from the germline V gene are DFQATT and SNEGSKA (reference sequence). The CDR3 reads CSAADTYGYTF. CDR3 DNA: TGCAGTGCTGCTGACACCTATGGCTACACCTTC.